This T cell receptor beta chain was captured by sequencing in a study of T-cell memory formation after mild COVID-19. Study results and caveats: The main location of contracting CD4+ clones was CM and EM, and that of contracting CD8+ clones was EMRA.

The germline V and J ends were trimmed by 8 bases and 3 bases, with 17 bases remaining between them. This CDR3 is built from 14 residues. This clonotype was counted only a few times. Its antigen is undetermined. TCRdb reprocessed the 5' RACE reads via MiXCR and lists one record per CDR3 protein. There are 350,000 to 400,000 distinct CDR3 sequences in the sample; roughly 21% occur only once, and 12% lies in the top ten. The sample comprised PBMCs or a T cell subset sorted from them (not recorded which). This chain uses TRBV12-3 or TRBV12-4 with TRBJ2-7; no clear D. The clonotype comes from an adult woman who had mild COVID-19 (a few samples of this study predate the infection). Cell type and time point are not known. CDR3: CASPASYLGYEQYF. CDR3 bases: TGTGCCAGCCCGGCATCATACTTGGGCTACGAGCAGTACTTC.